The clone carrying this T cell receptor beta chain is medium-sized in the sample. V trimming: 0 bases; J trimming: 4 bases; junction bases outside the gene matches: 9. The CDR3 spans 17 residues. Per germline, CDR1 SGHVS and CDR2 FNYEAQ. TCRdb analysed the PCR reads with MiXCR anew, one entry per CDR3 protein. The sample gives 20,000 to 30,000 distinct CDR3 sequences, about two fifths of which show up once; roughly 23% is in the top ten. This entry comes from a study of tumor-infiltrating lymphocytes in oesophageal squamous cell carcinoma. The sequence derives from a male donor with esophageal squamous cell carcinoma. Material for sequencing was esophageal tumor tissue. The chain joins TRBV7-6 to TRBJ2-1; 7 bases match TRBD2. The CDR3 region is CASSLAQGLAEYNEQFF. The CDR3, as DNA: TGTGCCAGCAGCTTAGCTCAAGGGCTAGCGGAGTACAATGAGCAGTTCTTC.